The source of this T cell receptor beta chain is a study of blood T cell repertoires in COVID-19. Study summary: T cells, B-cell-depleted T cells, or PBMCs provided the cDNA or gDNA that served as material.

This CDR3 region has 14 residues. Trimming stripped 4 bases from V and 2 bases from J, with 12 bases between. CDR1 SGHDT and CDR2 YYEEEE come from the germline V gene. Libraries were prepared by immunoSEQ multiplex PCR; TCRdb keeps only in-frame clonotypes and omits some of them. The sample contains roughly 160,000 clones, roughly 91% of which appear only once. The sample was peripheral blood. The TCR was taken from a man aged 18 to 30 with COVID-19, enrolled during active disease. The rearrangement uses TRBV5-6 and TRBJ2-5, with D tentatively TRBD1 (5 bases). This chain's CDR3 is CASSRGHQQETQYF. The CDR3 DNA reads as TGTGCCAGCAGCCGAGGACACCAGCAAGAGACCCAGTACTTC.